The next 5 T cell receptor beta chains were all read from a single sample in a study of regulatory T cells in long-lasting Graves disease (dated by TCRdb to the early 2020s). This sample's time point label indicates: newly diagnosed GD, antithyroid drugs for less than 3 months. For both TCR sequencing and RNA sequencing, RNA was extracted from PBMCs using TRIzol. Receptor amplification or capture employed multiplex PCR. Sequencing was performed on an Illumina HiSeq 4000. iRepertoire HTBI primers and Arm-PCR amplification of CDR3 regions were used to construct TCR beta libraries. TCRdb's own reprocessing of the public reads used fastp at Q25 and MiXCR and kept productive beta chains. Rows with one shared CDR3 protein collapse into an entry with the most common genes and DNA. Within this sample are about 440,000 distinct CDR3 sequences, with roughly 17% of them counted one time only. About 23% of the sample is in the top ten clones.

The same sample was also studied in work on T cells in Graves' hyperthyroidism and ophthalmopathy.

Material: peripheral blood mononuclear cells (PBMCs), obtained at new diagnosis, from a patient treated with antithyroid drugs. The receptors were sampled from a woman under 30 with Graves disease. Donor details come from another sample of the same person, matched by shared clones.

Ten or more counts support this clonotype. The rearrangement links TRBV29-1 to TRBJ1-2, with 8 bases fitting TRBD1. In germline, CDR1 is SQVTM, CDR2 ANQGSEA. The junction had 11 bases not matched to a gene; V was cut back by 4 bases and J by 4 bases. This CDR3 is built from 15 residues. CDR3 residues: CSVAWQGATVYGYTF. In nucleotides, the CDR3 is TGCAGCGTTGCATGGCAGGGGGCTACAGTCTATGGCTACACCTTC. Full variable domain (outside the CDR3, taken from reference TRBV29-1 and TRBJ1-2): SAVISQKPSRDICQRGTSLTIQCQVDSQVTMMFWYRQQPGQSLTLIATANQGSEATYESGFVIDKFPISRPNLTFSTLTVSNMSPEDSSIYLCSVAWQGATVYGYTFGSGTRLTVV.

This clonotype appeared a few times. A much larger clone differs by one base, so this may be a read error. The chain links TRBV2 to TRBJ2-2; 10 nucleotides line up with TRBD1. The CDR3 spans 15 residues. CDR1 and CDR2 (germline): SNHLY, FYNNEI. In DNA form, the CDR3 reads TGTGCCAGCAGCGGGGACAGGGGATACACCGGGGAGCTGTCTTTT. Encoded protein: CASSGDRGYTGELSF.

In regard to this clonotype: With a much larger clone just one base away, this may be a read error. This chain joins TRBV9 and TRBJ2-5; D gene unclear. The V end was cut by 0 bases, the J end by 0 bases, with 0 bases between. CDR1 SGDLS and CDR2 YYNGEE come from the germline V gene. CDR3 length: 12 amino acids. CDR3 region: CASSVDQETQYF. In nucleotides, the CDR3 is TGTGCCAGCAGCGTAGACCAAGAGACCCAGTACTTC.

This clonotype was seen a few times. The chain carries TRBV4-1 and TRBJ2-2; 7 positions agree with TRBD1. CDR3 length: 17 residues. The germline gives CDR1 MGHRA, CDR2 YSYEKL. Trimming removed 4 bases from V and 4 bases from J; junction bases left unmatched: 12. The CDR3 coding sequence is TGCGCCAGCAGCCGAGGAATGAGGACAGGAATCACCGGGGAGCTGTTTTTT. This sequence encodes CASSRGMRTGITGELFF.

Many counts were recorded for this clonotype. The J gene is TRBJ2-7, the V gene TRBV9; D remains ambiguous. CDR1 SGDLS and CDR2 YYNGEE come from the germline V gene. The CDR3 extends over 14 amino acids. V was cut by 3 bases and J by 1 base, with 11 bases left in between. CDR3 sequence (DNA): TGTGCCAGCAGCGCCGAGGCGATGTCCTACGAGCAGTACTTC. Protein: CASSAEAMSYEQYF.